Below are 26 T cell receptor beta chains sequenced from a single sample in a study of follicular helper T cells after annual influenza vaccination. The time point: 2014-2015 season, pre-vaccination. Using immunoSEQ multiplex PCR, the repertoire was profiled, and TCRdb retains in-frame clones only, with some absent. The sample yields about 8,300 clones, roughly 82% seen once. Sequencing used CXCR5+ CD38- circulating T follicular helper cells from blood, obtained on the day of influenza vaccination. This sample's subset: circulating Tfh, non-naive CD4+CXCR5+PD-1+ (ICOS+CD38+ or ICOS-CD38-). The receptor set was obtained from an adult who received the influenza vaccine.

A few counts support this clone. J is TRBJ1-2 and V is TRBV7-2, with no clear D. CDR1 and CDR2 (germline): SGHTA, FQGNSA. This CDR3 is built from 11 residues. Trimming took off 6 bases at V and 8 bases at J, with 10 bases between the two ends. The CDR3 DNA is TGTGCCAGCAGTACGACGTGGGGCTACACCTTC. Amino acids: CASSTTWGYTF. Filled out from reference TRBV7-2 and TRBJ1-2, the complete variable domain reads GAGVSQSPSNKVTEKGKDVELRCDPISGHTALYWYRQSLGQGLEFLIYFQGNSAPDKSGLPSDRFSAERTGGSVSTLTIQRTQQEDSAVYLCASSTTWGYTFGSGTRLTVV.

The J gene is TRBJ1-4, the V gene TRBV7-9; 10 bases map to TRBD1. Germline V gene sequence: CDR1 SEHNR, CDR2 FQNEAQ (reference sequence). This CDR3 has 14 residues. Germline trimming cut 3 bases from V and 5 bases from J; bases unmatched to any gene: 0. The CDR3 DNA follows: TGTGCCAGCAGCTTGACAGGGGGCAATGAAAAACTGTTTTTT. Encoded protein: CASSLTGGNEKLFF. The full variable domain, completed using reference TRBV7-9 and TRBJ1-4, is DTGVSQNPRHKITKRGQNVTFRCDPISEHNRLYWYRQTLGQGPEFLTYFQNEAQLEKSRLLSDRFSAERPKGSFSTLEIQRTEQGDSAMYLCASSLTGGNEKLFFGSGTQLSVL.

J is TRBJ1-2 and V is TRBV21-1; TRBD1 reflects the table's D call only, with no check against the DNA. TRBV21-1 is a recognized pseudogene. CDR3 length: 13 amino acids. CDR3 sequence: CARKTCFNYGYTF. The CDR3 bases are TGTGCCAGGAAGACATGTTTTAACTATGGCTACACCTTC.

The chain has TRBV9 and TRBJ1-1, with unresolved D. Trimming left V 3 bases short and J 6 bases short, with 12 bases between. The CDR3 totals 13 residues. Germline values: CDR1 SGDLS, CDR2 YYNGEE. The CDR3 DNA reads TGTGCCAGCAGCGCCCCCCCGATCGCTGAAGCTTTCTTT. The encoded protein is CASSAPPIAEAFF.

This sequence joins TRBV5-4 and TRBJ2-2; unclear D gene. From germline, CDR1 is SGHNT and CDR2 YYREEE (reference sequence). Deletions cut 1 base from V and 4 bases from J, with 14 bases between. The CDR3 runs to 16 residues. The CDR3 is CASSLQRESATGELFF. Here the CDR3 DNA reads TGTGCCAGCAGCTTGCAAAGGGAAAGTGCCACCGGGGAGCTGTTTTTT.

CDR3 region: CASSQDYSGMRIQYF. DNA for the CDR3: TGCGCCAGCAGCCAAGATTATTCTGGAATGCGCATTCAGTACTTC. The rearrangement links TRBV4-3 to TRBJ2-4; D not resolved. Between the trimmed V and J ends, which lost 0 bases and 9 bases, there was a span of 15 bases. Germline values: CDR1 LGHNA, CDR2 YSLEER. The CDR3 length is 15 residues.

The CDR3 loop is CASSLGEVQGVGGYTF. The CDR3 DNA reads TGTGCCAGCAGCTTGGGAGAGGTGCAAGGAGTAGGTGGCTACACCTTC. The chain couples TRBV5-6 to TRBJ1-2; D uncertain. CDR1 and CDR2 from the germline V gene are SGHDT and YYEEEE. CDR3 length: 16 residues. Trimming took off 0 bases at V and 7 bases at J, with 19 bases between the two ends.

The V and J genes are TRBV28 and TRBJ1-2; TRBD1 aligns across 9 bases. With 5 bases clipped from V and 8 bases from J, the junction kept 9 bases outside the gene matches. The CDR3 spans 14 residues. Germline V CDR1 and CDR2: MDHEN, SYDVKM. The CDR3 region is CASSTQQGARGYTF. The CDR3 DNA reads TGTGCCAGCAGTACACAACAGGGGGCGCGAGGCTACACCTTC.

This clone was recorded once. The chain links TRBV2 to TRBJ1-1; the D gene is possibly TRBD1 (5 bases). The V and J ends lost 6 bases and 0 bases respectively, with 14 bases between them. This CDR3 has 15 amino acids. The V gene's germline CDR1 is SNHLY and CDR2 FYNNEI. CDR3 sequence reads: CASSAMGTVNTEAFF. CDR3 DNA sequence: TGTGCCAGCAGCGCAATGGGGACGGTGAACACTGAAGCTTTCTTT.

The V gene is TRBV19, the J gene TRBJ2-1; 12 bases are shared with TRBD1. The CDR3 is 13 amino acids. Trimming at V came to 9 bases and at J to 10 bases, leaving 7 bases not matched to a gene. Germline CDR1 is LNHDA and CDR2 is SQIVND (reference sequence). The CDR3 is CASQGQGAEEQFF. CDR3 coding DNA: TGTGCCAGCCAGGGACAGGGGGCAGAGGAGCAGTTCTTC.

The CDR3 nucleotides are TGCGCCAGCAGCCAAGAGAGGCGATGGACAGATACGCAGTATTTT. Protein: CASSQERRWTDTQYF. This chain uses TRBV4-1 with TRBJ2-3, with D unresolved. The CDR3 runs 15 residues. Germline V lookup: CDR1 MGHRA, CDR2 YSYEKL. Trimming shortened V by 0 bases and J by 3 bases, and 10 bases separated the two germline ends.

This clone was counted only a few times. The chain carries TRBV2 and TRBJ2-5; D may be TRBD2 (5 bases). V was cut by 4 bases and J by 4 bases, with 13 bases left in between. CDR3 length: 14 residues. CDR1 is SNHLY and CDR2 is FYNNEI in the germline V gene. In nucleotides, the CDR3 is TGTGCCAGCAGTGTTAGTGAGGGTCGAGAGACCCAGTACTTC. Its protein product is CASSVSEGRETQYF.

This clone appeared once. The CDR3 loop reads CATSKDNNSSPLHF. The CDR3 DNA is TGTGCCACCAGCAAGGACAACAATAGTTCACCCCTCCACTTT. The chain is built from TRBV15 and TRBJ1-6, with TRBD1 as a possible D gene (5 bases). The V end lost 4 bases, the J end lost 9 bases, and 13 bases lay between the germline ends. This CDR3 comprises 14 residues. Germline CDR1 reads LNHNV; CDR2 reads YYDKDF (reference sequence).

This chain links TRBV2 with TRBJ2-2; D possibly corresponds to TRBD1 (6 bases). The V end lost 7 bases, the J end lost 4 bases, and 16 bases lay between the germline ends. Germline V CDR1 and CDR2: SNHLY, FYNNEI. The CDR3 spans 15 residues. CDR3 amino acids: CASNSAGAATGELFF. CDR3 DNA: TGTGCCAGCAATTCTGCAGGGGCGGCCACCGGGGAGCTGTTTTTT. The full variable domain, completed using reference TRBV2 and TRBJ2-2, is EPEVTQTPSHQVTQMGQEVILRCVPISNHLYFYWYRQILGQKVEFLVSFYNNEISEKSEIFDDQFSVERPDGSNFTLKIRSTKLEDSAMYFCASNSAGAATGELFFGEGSRLTVL.

The chain has TRBV7-9 and TRBJ2-3; 9 positions agree with TRBD2. After removal of 1 base from V and 4 bases from J, the junction contained 3 bases not matched to a gene. CDR3 size: 15 residues. Germline loops: CDR1 SEHNR, CDR2 FQNEAQ (reference sequence). CDR3 bases: TGTGCCAGCAGCTTAGGCGGGGGGGAAGCAGATACGCAGTATTTT. It specifies CASSLGGGEADTQYF.

The J gene is TRBJ2-7, the V gene TRBV30, with 7 bases that match TRBD1. The CDR3 is 11 amino acids. Germline lookup yields CDR1 GTSNPN and CDR2 SVGIG (reference sequence). With 5 bases clipped from V and 6 bases from J, the junction kept 4 bases outside the gene matches. CDR3 DNA: TGTGCCTGGTCGACAGGGCGCGAGCAGTACTTC. Translated: CAWSTGREQYF.

This clone was observed a few times. The chain uses TRBV6-1 and TRBJ1-1; the D is unclear. Germline CDR1 is MNHNS and CDR2 is SASEGT. This CDR3 contains 14 residues. Trimming stripped 1 base from V and 11 bases from J, with 17 bases between. In DNA form, the CDR3 reads TGTGCCAGCAGTGAAGAGTGGAATGGGAGGTCGGCTTTCTTT. The encoded protein is CASSEEWNGRSAFF.

The genes are TRBV25-1 and TRBJ2-7; 12 bases are a match to TRBD1. Germline V gives CDR1 MGHDK, CDR2 SYGVNS. V gave up 1 base and J gave up 5 bases; unmatched junction bases: 3. The CDR3 covers 15 residues. The CDR3 coding sequence is TGTGCCAGCAGTGAATTGGGACAGGGGGCCAACGAGCAGTACTTC. Translating it yields CASSELGQGANEQYF.

V is TRBV7-9 and J is TRBJ2-7; TRBD1 matches at 10 bases. Germline CDR1 is SEHNR and CDR2 is FQNEAQ (reference sequence). This CDR3 region has 16 residues. Germline trimming cut 5 bases from V and 4 bases from J; bases unmatched to any gene: 11. The CDR3 protein is CASSRGGTGERYEQYF. The CDR3 DNA sequence: TGTGCCAGCAGCAGAGGAGGGACAGGGGAGCGGTACGAGCAGTACTTC.

CDR3 amino acids: CASSPQDGELFF. The CDR3 nucleotides read TGTGCCAGCAGCCCCCAAGACGGGGAGCTGTTTTTT. The chain couples TRBV7-2 to TRBJ2-2; D is unresolved. Between the trimmed V and J ends, which lost 5 bases and 7 bases, there was a span of 8 bases. CDR3 size: 12 residues. The germline V gene has CDR1 SGHTA and CDR2 FQGNSA.

The chain combines TRBV30 with TRBJ1-1; D not certain. The ends were cut back, 2 bases at V and 1 base at J, with 8 bases in the middle. This CDR3 has 13 residues. CDR1 and CDR2 (germline): GTSNPN, SVGIG (reference sequence). This chain's CDR3 is CAWSFVKNTEAFF. The CDR3 region has the DNA TGTGCCTGGAGTTTTGTGAAGAACACTGAAGCTTTCTTT.

The chain couples TRBV28 to TRBJ1-4; TRBD1 matches 7 bases. V shed 5 bases, J shed 3 bases, and the junction held 6 bases outside the gene matches. This CDR3 is built from 15 residues. CDR1 MDHEN and CDR2 SYDVKM come from the germline V gene. The CDR3 region is CASSPTGTANEKLFF. CDR3 nucleotides: TGTGCCAGCAGTCCTACCGGGACAGCTAATGAAAAACTGTTTTTT. Full variable domain (rest looked up from reference TRBV28 and TRBJ1-4): DVKVTQSSRYLVKRTGEKVFLECVQDMDHENMFWYRQDPGLGLRLIYFSYDVKMKEKGDIPEGYSVSREKKERFSLILESASTNQTSMYLCASSPTGTANEKLFFGSGTQLSVL.

This clone was detected only a few times. V is TRBV6-1 and J is TRBJ1-5; TRBD1 aligns across 8 bases. The V and J ends lost 2 bases and 2 bases, in that order; junction bases with no gene match: 2. The germline V gene has CDR1 MNHNS and CDR2 SASEGT. The CDR3 loop spans 15 amino acids. The CDR3 loop is CASSEQGAGNQPQHF. The CDR3, as DNA: TGTGCCAGCAGTGAACAGGGGGCTGGCAATCAGCCCCAGCATTTT.

The gene calls are TRBV28 and TRBJ1-3; maybe TRBD1 (6 bases). Germline V gives CDR1 MDHEN, CDR2 SYDVKM. V dropped 4 bases and J dropped 4 bases, with 11 bases sitting between them. The CDR3 consists of 14 residues. CDR3 loop: CASSSTGLGNTIYF. The DNA of the CDR3 is TGTGCCAGCAGTTCAACAGGGTTAGGAAACACCATATATTTT.

The rearrangement joins TRBV29-1 to TRBJ2-5; possible D gene TRBD1, 6 bases. CDR3 length: 12 residues. With 8 bases removed from V and 4 bases from J, the gap between germline ends came to 14 bases. Germline loops: CDR1 SQVTM, CDR2 ANQGSEA. CDR3 residues: CSLTEGVETQYF. CDR3 DNA sequence: TGCAGCCTCACCGAGGGGGTAGAGACCCAGTACTTC.

This clone was seen more than once but under ten times. This sequence joins TRBV4-2 and TRBJ1-5; 7 bases agree with TRBD1. V lost 1 base and J lost 5; bases outside the gene matches: 8. CDR3 length: 16 amino acids. The germline V gene has CDR1 LGHNA and CDR2 YNFKEQ. The CDR3 DNA follows: TGTGCCAGCAGCCAAGTATTGGGGGACAGCGATCAGCCCCAGCATTTT. As protein: CASSQVLGDSDQPQHF.